In its sample, the clone carrying this TCR beta chain was seen many times. Stable Graves' hyperthyroidism meant no ophthalmopathy progression within 18 months. RNA transcripts served as the template for amplifying TCR beta CDR3 regions. First-round RT-PCR of the TCR CDR3 relied on the HTBI primer set. TCRdb reprocessed the multiplex PCR reads with MiXCR, giving one entry per CDR3 protein. The table lists 600,000 or so distinct CDR3 sequences, around 16% of them singletons, with around 4% in the top ten. The record originates from a study of T cells in Graves' hyperthyroidism and ophthalmopathy. Input material: blood. The clonotype originates from a woman aged 25 to 39 with Graves' hyperthyroidism.

The CDR3, as DNA: TGTGCCAGCAGTGGAAATCGGGAGTCGAACACCGGGGAGCTGTTTTTT. This gives the protein CASSGNRESNTGELFF. The chain recombines TRBV2 with TRBJ2-2, with a possible D match to TRBD2 (6 bases). CDR3 length equals 16 residues. Looked up from germline, CDR1 is SNHLY and CDR2 is FYNNEI. With 4 bases removed from V and 0 bases from J, the gap between germline ends came to 12 bases.